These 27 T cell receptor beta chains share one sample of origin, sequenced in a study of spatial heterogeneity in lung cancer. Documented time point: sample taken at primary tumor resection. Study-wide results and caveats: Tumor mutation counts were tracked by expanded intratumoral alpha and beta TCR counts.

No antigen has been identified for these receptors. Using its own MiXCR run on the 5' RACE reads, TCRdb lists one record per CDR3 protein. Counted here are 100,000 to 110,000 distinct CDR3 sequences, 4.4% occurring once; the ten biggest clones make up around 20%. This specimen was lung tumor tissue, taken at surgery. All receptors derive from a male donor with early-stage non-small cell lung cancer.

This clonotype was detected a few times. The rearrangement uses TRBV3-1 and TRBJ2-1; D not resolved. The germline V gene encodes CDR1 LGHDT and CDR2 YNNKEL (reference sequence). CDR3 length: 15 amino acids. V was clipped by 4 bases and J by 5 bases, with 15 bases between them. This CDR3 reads CASSPPAAQHNEQFF. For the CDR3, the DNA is TGTGCCAGCAGCCCGCCGGCAGCCCAACACAATGAGCAGTTCTTC.

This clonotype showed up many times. The CDR3 coding sequence is TGCAGCGCTAGTCGGGAGGGCACCGGGGAGCTGTTTTTT. Translating gives CSASREGTGELFF. This chain uses TRBV29-1 with TRBJ2-2; 8 nucleotides line up with TRBD2. Per germline, CDR1 SQVTM and CDR2 ANQGSEA. The J segment lost 4 bases and the V segment lost 7 bases, leaving 5 bases of the junction unmatched. This CDR3 comprises 13 residues.

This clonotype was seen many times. CDR3 loop: CASSLSGVSPLHF. The CDR3 DNA sequence: TGCGCCAGCAGCTTGAGCGGGGTTTCACCCCTCCACTTT. The rearrangement uses TRBV5-1 and TRBJ1-6; D is undetermined. The CDR3 length is 13 residues. CDR1 is SGHRS and CDR2 is YFSETQ in the germline V gene. The V end lost 1 base, the J end lost 9 bases, and 8 bases lay between the germline ends. The full variable domain, its missing parts supplied by reference TRBV5-1 and TRBJ1-6, is KAGVTQTPRYLIKTRGQQVTLSCSPISGHRSVSWYQQTPGQGLQFLFEYFSETQRNKGNFPGRFSGRQFSNSRSEMNVSTLELGDSALYLCASSLSGVSPLHFGNGTRLTVT.

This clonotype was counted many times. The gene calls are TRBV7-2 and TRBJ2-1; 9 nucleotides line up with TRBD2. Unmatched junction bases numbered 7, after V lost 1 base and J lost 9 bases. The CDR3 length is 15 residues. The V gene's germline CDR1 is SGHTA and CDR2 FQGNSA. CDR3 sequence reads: CASSLVGTSNIEQFF. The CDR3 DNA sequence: TGTGCCAGCAGCTTAGTCGGGACTAGCAACATTGAGCAGTTCTTC.

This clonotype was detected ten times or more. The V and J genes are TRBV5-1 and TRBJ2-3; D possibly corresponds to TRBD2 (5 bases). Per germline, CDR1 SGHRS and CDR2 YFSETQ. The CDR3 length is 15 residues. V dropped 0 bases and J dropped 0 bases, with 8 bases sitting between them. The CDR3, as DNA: TGCGCCAGCAGCTTGGGAGCGGACAGCACAGATACGCAGTATTTT. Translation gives CASSLGADSTDTQYF.

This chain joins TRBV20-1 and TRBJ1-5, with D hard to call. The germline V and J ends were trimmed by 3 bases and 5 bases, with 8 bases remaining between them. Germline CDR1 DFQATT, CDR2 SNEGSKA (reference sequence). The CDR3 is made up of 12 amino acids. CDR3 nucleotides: TGCAGTGCTAGTTCGAGCGATCAGCCCCAGCATTTT. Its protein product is CSASSSDQPQHF.

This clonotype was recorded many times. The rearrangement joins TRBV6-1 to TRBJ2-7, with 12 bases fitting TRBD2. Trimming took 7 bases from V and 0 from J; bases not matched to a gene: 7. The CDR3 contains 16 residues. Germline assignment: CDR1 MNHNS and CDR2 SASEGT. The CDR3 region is CASKIGLAGPSYEQYF. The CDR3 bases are TGTGCCAGCAAAATCGGACTAGCGGGACCCTCCTACGAGCAGTACTTC.

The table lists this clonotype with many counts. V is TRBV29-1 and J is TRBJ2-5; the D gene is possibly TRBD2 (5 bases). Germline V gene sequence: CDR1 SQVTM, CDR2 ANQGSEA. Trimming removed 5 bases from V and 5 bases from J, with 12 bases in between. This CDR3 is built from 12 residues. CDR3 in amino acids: CSVSPSWETQYF. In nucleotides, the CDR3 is TGCAGCGTTTCGCCTAGCTGGGAGACCCAGTACTTC. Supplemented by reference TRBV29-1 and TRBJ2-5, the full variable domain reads SAVISQKPSRDICQRGTSLTIQCQVDSQVTMMFWYRQQPGQSLTLIATANQGSEATYESGFVIDKFPISRPNLTFSTLTVSNMSPEDSSIYLCSVSPSWETQYFGPGTRLLVL.

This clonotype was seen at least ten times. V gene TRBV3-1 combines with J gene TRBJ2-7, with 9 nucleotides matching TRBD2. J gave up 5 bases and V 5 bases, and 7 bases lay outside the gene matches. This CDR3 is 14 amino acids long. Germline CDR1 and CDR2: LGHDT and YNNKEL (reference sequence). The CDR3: CASSLAGDNDEQYF. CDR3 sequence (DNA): TGTGCCAGCAGCTTAGCGGGAGACAACGACGAGCAGTACTTC.

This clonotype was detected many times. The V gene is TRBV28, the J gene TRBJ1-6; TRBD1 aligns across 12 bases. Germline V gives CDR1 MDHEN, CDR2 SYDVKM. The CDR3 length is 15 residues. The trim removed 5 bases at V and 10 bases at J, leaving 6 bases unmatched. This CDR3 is CASSGDRGLQSPLHF. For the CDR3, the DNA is TGTGCCAGCAGTGGGGACAGGGGGCTACAGTCACCCCTCCACTTT.

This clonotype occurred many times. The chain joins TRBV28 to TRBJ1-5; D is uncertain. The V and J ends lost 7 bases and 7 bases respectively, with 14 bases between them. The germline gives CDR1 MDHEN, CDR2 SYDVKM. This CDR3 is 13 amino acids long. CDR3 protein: CASNTRSGQPQHF. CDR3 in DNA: TGTGCCAGCAATACAAGGTCTGGGCAGCCCCAGCATTTT.

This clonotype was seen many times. CDR3: CASSPNTGVEQYF. DNA of the CDR3: TGTGCCAGCAGCCCAAATACAGGGGTCGAGCAGTACTTC. The V gene is TRBV12-3 or TRBV12-4, the J gene TRBJ2-7; 7 nucleotides line up with TRBD1. The CDR3 has 13 amino acids. With V trimmed by 6 bases and J by 6 bases, 8 bases remained unmatched.

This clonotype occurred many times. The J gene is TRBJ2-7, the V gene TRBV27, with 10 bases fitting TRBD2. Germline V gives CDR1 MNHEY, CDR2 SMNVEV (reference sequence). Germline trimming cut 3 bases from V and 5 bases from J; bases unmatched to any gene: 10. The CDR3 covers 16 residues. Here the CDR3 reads CASSLASGSVVNEQYF. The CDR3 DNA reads TGTGCCAGCAGTTTGGCTAGCGGGAGCGTAGTCAACGAGCAGTACTTC.

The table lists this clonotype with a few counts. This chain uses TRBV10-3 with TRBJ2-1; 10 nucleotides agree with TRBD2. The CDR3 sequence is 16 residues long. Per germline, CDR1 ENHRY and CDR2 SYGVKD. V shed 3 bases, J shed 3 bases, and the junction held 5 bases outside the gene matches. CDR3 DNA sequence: TGTGCCATCAGTGATTTTAGCGGGAGGCTCTACAATGAGCAGTTCTTC. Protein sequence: CAISDFSGRLYNEQFF.

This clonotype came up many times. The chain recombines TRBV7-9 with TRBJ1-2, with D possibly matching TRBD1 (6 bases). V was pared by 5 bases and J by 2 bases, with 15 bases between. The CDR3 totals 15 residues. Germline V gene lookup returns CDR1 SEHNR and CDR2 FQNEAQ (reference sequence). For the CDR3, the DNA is TGTGCCAGCAGCAGGATACCCGGGACAAACTATGGCTACACCTTC. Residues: CASSRIPGTNYGYTF.

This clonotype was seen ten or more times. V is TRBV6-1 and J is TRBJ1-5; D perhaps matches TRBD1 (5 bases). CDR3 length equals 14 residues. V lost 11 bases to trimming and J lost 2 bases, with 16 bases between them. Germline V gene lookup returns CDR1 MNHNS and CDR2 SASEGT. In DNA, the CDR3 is TGTGCCGTCGGGACTCCCGTAGGCAATCAGCCCCAGCATTTT. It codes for CAVGTPVGNQPQHF.

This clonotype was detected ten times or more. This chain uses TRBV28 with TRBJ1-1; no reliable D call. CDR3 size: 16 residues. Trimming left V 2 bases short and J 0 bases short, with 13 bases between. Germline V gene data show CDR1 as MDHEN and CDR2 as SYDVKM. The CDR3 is CASSLLGMGLNTEAFF. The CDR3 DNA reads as TGTGCCAGCAGTTTACTGGGGATGGGTTTGAACACTGAAGCTTTCTTT.

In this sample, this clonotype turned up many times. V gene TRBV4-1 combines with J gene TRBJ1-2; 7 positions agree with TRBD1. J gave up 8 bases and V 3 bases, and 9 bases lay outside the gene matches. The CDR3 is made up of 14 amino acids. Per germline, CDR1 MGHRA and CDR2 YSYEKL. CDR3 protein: CASSQETGSEGYTF. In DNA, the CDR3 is TGCGCCAGCAGCCAGGAGACAGGGAGTGAGGGCTACACCTTC.

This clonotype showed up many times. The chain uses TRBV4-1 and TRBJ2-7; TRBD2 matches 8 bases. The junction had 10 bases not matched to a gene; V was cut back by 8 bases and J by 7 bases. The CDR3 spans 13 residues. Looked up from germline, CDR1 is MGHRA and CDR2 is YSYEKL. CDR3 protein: CASSLWREEEQYF. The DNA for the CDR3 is TGCGCCAGCTCTCTATGGCGGGAGGAAGAGCAGTACTTC.

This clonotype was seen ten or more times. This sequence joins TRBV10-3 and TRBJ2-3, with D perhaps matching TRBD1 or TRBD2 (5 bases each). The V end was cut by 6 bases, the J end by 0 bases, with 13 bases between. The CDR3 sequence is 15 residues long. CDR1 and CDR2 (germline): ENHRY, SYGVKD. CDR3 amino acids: CAISVGRLSTDTQYF. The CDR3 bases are TGTGCCATCAGCGTGGGACGGCTGAGCACAGATACGCAGTATTTT.

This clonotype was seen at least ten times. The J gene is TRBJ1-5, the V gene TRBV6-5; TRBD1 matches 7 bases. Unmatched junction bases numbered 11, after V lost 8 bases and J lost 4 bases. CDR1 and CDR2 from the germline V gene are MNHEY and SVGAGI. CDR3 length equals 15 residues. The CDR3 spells CASSQGGKGNQPQHF. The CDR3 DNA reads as TGTGCCAGCTCTCAGGGGGGCAAGGGTAATCAGCCCCAGCATTTT.

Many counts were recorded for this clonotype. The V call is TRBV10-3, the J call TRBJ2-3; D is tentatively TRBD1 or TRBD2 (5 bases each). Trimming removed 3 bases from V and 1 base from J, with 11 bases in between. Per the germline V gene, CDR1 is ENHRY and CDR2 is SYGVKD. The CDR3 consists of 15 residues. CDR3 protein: CAISDGGARTDTQYF. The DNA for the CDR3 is TGTGCCATCAGTGATGGGGGAGCGCGCACAGATACGCAGTATTTT.

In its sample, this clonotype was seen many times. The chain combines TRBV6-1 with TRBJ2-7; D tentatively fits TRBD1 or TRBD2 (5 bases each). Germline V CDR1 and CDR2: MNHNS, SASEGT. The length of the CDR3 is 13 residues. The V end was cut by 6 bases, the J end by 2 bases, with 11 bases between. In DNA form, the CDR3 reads TGTGCCAGCAGCCGGGACCTAGCCTACGAGCAGTACTTC. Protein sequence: CASSRDLAYEQYF.

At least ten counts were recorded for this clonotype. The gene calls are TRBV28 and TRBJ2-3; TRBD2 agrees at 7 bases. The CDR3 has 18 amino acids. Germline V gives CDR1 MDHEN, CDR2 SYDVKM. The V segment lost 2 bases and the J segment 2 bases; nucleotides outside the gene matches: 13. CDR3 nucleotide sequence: TGTGCCAGCAGTTTAACCCTCCTGGCTAGCGGTCACACAGATACGCAGTATTTT. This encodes CASSLTLLASGHTDTQYF.

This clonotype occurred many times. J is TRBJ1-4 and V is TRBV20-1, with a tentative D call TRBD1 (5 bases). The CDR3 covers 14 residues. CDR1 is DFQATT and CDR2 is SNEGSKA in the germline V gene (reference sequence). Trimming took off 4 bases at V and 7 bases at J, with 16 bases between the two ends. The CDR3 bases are TGCAGTGCTACCCGCGGGACCGAACTTGAAAAACTGTTTTTT. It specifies CSATRGTELEKLFF.

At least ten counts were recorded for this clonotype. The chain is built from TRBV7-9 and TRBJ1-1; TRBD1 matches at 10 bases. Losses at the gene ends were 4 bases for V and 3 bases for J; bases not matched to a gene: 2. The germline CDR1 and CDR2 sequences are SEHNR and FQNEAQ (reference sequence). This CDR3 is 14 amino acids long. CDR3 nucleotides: TGTGCCAGCAGCTCCGACAGGGGGCACACTGAAGCTTTCTTT. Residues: CASSSDRGHTEAFF.

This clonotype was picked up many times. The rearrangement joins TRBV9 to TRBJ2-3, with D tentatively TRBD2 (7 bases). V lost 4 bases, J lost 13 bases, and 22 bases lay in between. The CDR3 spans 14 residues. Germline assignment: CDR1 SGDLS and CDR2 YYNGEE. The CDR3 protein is CASSPSSRGGSEYF. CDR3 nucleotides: TGTGCCAGCAGCCCCTCCTCTAGGGGGGGGTCGGAGTATTTT.